This is a list of T cell receptor beta chains from one sample in a study of spatial heterogeneity in lung cancer. Each CDR3 protein is one row after TCRdb ran MiXCR on the 5' RACE reads. Seen here are 40,000 or so distinct CDR3 sequences, around 7.2% observed once, and the top ten hold 25% to 35%. Sequences were derived from PBMCs, sampled at surgery. Receptors were obtained from a male donor with early-stage non-small cell lung cancer. The CDR3 runs from the conserved cysteine through the conserved F or W. The order of the fields is J gene, V gene, clone size, CDR3 length, D gene, CDR3 protein, CDR3 DNA. The D gene is left open where the match is weak. Size tells how often a clone was seen (once, few, many) or the class of an expanded clone, and some rows leave it out.

TRBJ1-2	TRBV7-9	few	15	TRBD1	CASSLLTGVDYGYTF	TGTGCCAGCAGCTTATTGACAGGGGTCGACTATGGCTACACCTTC
TRBJ1-1	TRBV2	few	13	NA	CASSGQLNTEAFF	TGTGCCAGCTCAGGACAACTGAACACTGAAGCTTTCTTT
TRBJ2-7	TRBV16	few	14	NA	CASRIGLQGYEQYF	TGTGCCAGCAGAATCGGACTTCAAGGCTACGAGCAGTACTTC
TRBJ1-2	TRBV25-1	NA	13	NA	CASRGTGTGGYTF	TGTGCCAGCAGAGGAACAGGGACCGGTGGCTACACCTTC
TRBJ2-2	TRBV7-2	many	12	NA	CASSLVFGELFF	TGTGCCAGCAGCTTAGTTTTCGGGGAGCTGTTTTTT
TRBJ2-3	TRBV15	many	15	NA	CATSRVGGSTDTQYF	TGTGCCACCAGCAGAGTCGGTGGTAGCACAGATACGCAGTATTTT
TRBJ1-1	TRBV6-4	many	13	NA	CASRRGGDTEAFF	TGTGCCAGCAGGAGGGGGGGAGACACTGAAGCTTTCTTT
TRBJ2-3	TRBV6-2/TRBV6-3	few	15	TRBD1	CASSSGTGVTDTQYF	TGTGCCAGCAGCTCCGGGACAGGGGTGACAGATACGCAGTATTTT
TRBJ2-2	TRBV7-9	NA	17	TRBD2	CASSQSLSGRGTGELFF	TGTGCCAGCAGCCAAAGTCTCAGCGGGAGAGGCACCGGGGAGCTGTTTTTT
TRBJ2-7	TRBV5-6	NA	16	NA	CASSLEVGAIAYEQYF	TGTGCCAGCAGCTTGGAGGTGGGGGCGATCGCCTACGAGCAGTACTTC
TRBJ2-7	TRBV25-1	NA	15	NA	CASSDPRGRSYEQYF	TGTGCCAGCAGTGACCCGAGGGGCAGATCCTACGAGCAGTACTTC
TRBJ2-1	TRBV27	few	12	NA	CASSGDTNEQFF	TGTGCCAGCAGCGGGGACACCAATGAGCAGTTCTTC
TRBJ2-1	TRBV7-6	many	16	TRBD2	CASSPVTGLAGARSFF	TGTGCCAGCAGCCCCGTAACGGGACTAGCGGGGGCCCGGAGTTTCTTC
TRBJ2-5	TRBV2	NA	14	TRBD2	CASRARTSGETQYF	TGTGCCAGCAGGGCCCGGACTAGCGGAGAGACCCAGTACTTC
TRBJ1-2	TRBV12-3/TRBV12-4	NA	13	NA	CASTPGQGNGYTF	TGTGCCAGCACCCCGGGGCAGGGTAATGGCTACACCTTC
TRBJ1-2	TRBV12-3/TRBV12-4	many	14	TRBD1	CASSLGQASYGYTF	TGTGCCAGCAGTCTAGGACAGGCTTCCTATGGCTACACCTTC
TRBJ1-1	TRBV5-5	many	13	NA	CASSPGMNTEAFF	TGTGCCAGCAGCCCGGGAATGAACACTGAAGCTTTCTTT
TRBJ1-1	TRBV9	many	13	NA	CASSVVQNTEAFF	TGTGCCAGCAGCGTAGTGCAGAACACTGAAGCTTTCTTT
TRBJ1-4	TRBV7-2	NA	15	NA	CASSKLGRVVEKLFF	TGTGCCAGCAGCAAGCTGGGGCGGGTAGTTGAAAAACTGTTTTTT
TRBJ2-3	TRBV20-1	many	14	NA	CSAQQGGGADTQYF	TGCAGTGCTCAGCAGGGGGGGGGCGCAGATACGCAGTATTTT
TRBJ2-4	TRBV6-5	NA	15	NA	CASSYSAYRENIQYF	TGTGCCAGCAGTTACTCCGCCTACAGGGAGAACATTCAGTACTTC
TRBJ1-1	TRBV9	once	13	NA	CASSVVGVGEAFF	TGTGCCAGCAGCGTAGTAGGGGTCGGTGAAGCTTTCTTT
TRBJ1-4	TRBV18	NA	14	NA	CASRGQLNNEKLFF	TGTGCCTCACGGGGTCAGCTGAATAATGAAAAACTGTTTTTT
TRBJ1-2	TRBV18	few	15	TRBD1	CASSRAGQGSSGYTF	TGTGCCAGCTCACGGGCGGGACAGGGGTCGAGTGGCTACACCTTC
TRBJ2-3	TRBV5-1	NA	14	NA	CASSLDPTFDTQYF	TGCGCCAGCAGCTTGGACCCTACATTCGATACGCAGTATTTT
TRBJ2-3	TRBV7-8	many	18	NA	CASSLRTRADSSTDTQYF	TGTGCCAGCAGCTTACGCACCCGGGCGGATTCTAGCACAGATACGCAGTATTTT
TRBJ2-3	TRBV21-1	many	13	NA	CASSKGGTDTQYF	TGTGCCAGCAGCAAAGGGGGCACAGATACGCAGTATTTT
TRBJ2-1	TRBV27	few	15	NA	CASSLVGGNYNEQFF	TGTGCCAGCAGTTTGGTGGGCGGAAACTACAATGAGCAGTTCTTC
TRBJ2-1	TRBV6-1	many	13	NA	CASSPGLYNEQFF	TGTGCCAGCAGTCCCGGACTGTACAATGAGCAGTTCTTC
TRBJ1-2	TRBV27	NA	13	NA	CASSQTRYYGYTF	TGTGCCAGCAGCCAGACCCGCTACTATGGCTACACCTTC
TRBJ1-5	TRBV6-5	few	14	NA	CASSYGQRNQPQHF	TGTGCCAGCAGTTACGGGCAGCGCAATCAGCCCCAGCATTTT
TRBJ2-1	TRBV6-1	many	15	TRBD2	CASLHSGGAYNEQFF	TGTGCCAGCTTACACAGCGGGGGGGCATACAATGAGCAGTTCTTC
TRBJ2-7	TRBV20-1	many	16	TRBD1	CSARALGGTGAYEQYF	TGCAGTGCTAGAGCCCTCGGAGGGACAGGAGCCTACGAGCAGTACTTC
TRBJ2-1	TRBV7-9	few	17	TRBD2	CASSFRTSGGLKDEQFF	TGTGCCAGCAGCTTCCGGACTAGCGGAGGGCTAAAAGATGAGCAGTTCTTC
TRBJ1-2	TRBV9	large	15	TRBD1	CASSVEQGAIYGYTF	TGTGCCAGCAGCGTAGAACAGGGGGCAATCTATGGCTACACCTTC
TRBJ2-1	TRBV20-1	few	16	TRBD2	CSASGTSGRSGNEQFF	TGCAGTGCTAGTGGGACTAGCGGGAGATCGGGAAATGAGCAGTTCTTC
TRBJ2-1	TRBV20-1	few	17	NA	CSARDLKYYRSYNEQFF	TGCAGTGCTAGAGATCTAAAGTATTACAGAAGCTACAATGAGCAGTTCTTC
TRBJ2-1	TRBV7-3	many	20	TRBD2	CASSLGVRLAGSSSYNEQFF	TGTGCCAGCAGCTTAGGGGTCCGACTAGCGGGATCGAGCTCCTACAATGAGCAGTTCTTC
TRBJ2-3	TRBV5-1	many	14	NA	CASSRLGLRDTQYF	TGCGCCAGCAGCAGGCTAGGACTACGCGATACGCAGTATTTT
TRBJ2-5	TRBV6-5	NA	15	TRBD2	CASSYWRGGRETQYF	TGTGCCAGCAGTTACTGGCGGGGGGGCCGAGAGACCCAGTACTTC
TRBJ1-5	TRBV6-5	NA	16	NA	CASSYSRTGGGYPQHF	TGTGCCAGCAGTTACTCGCGGACGGGCGGAGGTTATCCCCAGCATTTT
TRBJ2-1	TRBV27	few	14	NA	CASSLGGPYNEQFF	TGTGCCAGCAGTTTGGGGGGCCCCTACAATGAGCAGTTCTTC
TRBJ2-1	TRBV29-1	many	15	TRBD2	CSVEEGGLAGLEQFF	TGCAGCGTTGAAGAAGGCGGACTAGCGGGACTTGAGCAGTTCTTC
TRBJ2-1	TRBV12-3/TRBV12-4	many	11	NA	CASSSGGEQFF	TGTGCCAGCAGTTCAGGTGGGGAGCAGTTCTTC
TRBJ2-1	TRBV4-2	many	15	TRBD1	CASSRQGTAYNEQFF	TGTGCCAGCAGCAGACAGGGGACGGCTTACAATGAGCAGTTCTTC
TRBJ2-3	TRBV2	many	14	TRBD1	CASSRDSSTDTQYF	TGTGCCAGCAGCCGGGACAGTAGCACAGATACGCAGTATTTT
TRBJ1-5	TRBV28	many	14	TRBD1	CASRGQVRNQPQHF	TGTGCCAGCAGGGGACAGGTTCGGAATCAGCCCCAGCATTTT
TRBJ2-2	TRBV14	many	14	TRBD1	CASSPRQGGGELFF	TGTGCCAGCAGCCCGCGACAGGGCGGCGGGGAGCTGTTTTTT
TRBJ2-1	TRBV7-8	many	15	TRBD2	CASSFSSGRRNEQFF	TGTGCCAGCAGTTTCTCTAGCGGGAGAAGGAATGAGCAGTTCTTC
TRBJ2-1	TRBV12-3/TRBV12-4	NA	16	TRBD2	CASSLDWLAGLGEQFF	TGTGCCAGCAGTTTAGATTGGCTAGCGGGACTCGGAGAGCAGTTCTTC
TRBJ1-5	TRBV12-3/TRBV12-4	many	17	TRBD1	CASSWTGGGGSNQPQHF	TGTGCCAGCAGTTGGACAGGGGGCGGGGGTTCCAATCAGCCCCAGCATTTT
TRBJ1-1	TRBV5-1	many	15	TRBD1	CASSPHRGLNTEAFF	TGCGCCAGCAGCCCCCACAGGGGTTTGAACACTGAAGCTTTCTTT
TRBJ2-2	TRBV20-1	NA	14	NA	CSARGSFGTGELFF	TGCAGTGCTAGAGGGTCCTTTGGGACCGGGGAGCTGTTTTTT
TRBJ2-1	TRBV13	NA	15	TRBD2	CASSAGLAGYNEQFF	TGTGCCAGCAGCGCGGGACTAGCAGGCTACAATGAGCAGTTCTTC
TRBJ2-1	TRBV4-3	many	17	TRBD2	CASSQDLQAGGYNEQFF	TGCGCCAGCAGCCAAGATTTGCAAGCGGGGGGCTACAATGAGCAGTTCTTC
TRBJ1-2	TRBV7-2	many	16	NA	CASSSAGTQGNYGYTF	TGTGCCAGCAGCTCCGCAGGAACCCAGGGGAACTATGGCTACACCTTC
TRBJ2-2	TRBV27	many	14	NA	CASSYPGYTGELFF	TGTGCCAGCAGTTACCCAGGGTACACCGGGGAGCTGTTTTTT
TRBJ2-3	TRBV11-3	NA	15	NA	CASSFFTVNTDTQYF	TGTGCCAGCAGCTTCTTTACGGTGAACACAGATACGCAGTATTTT
TRBJ2-4	TRBV20-1	many	14	NA	CSAVGAGAKNIQYF	TGCAGTGCTGTGGGGGCGGGAGCCAAAAACATTCAGTACTTC